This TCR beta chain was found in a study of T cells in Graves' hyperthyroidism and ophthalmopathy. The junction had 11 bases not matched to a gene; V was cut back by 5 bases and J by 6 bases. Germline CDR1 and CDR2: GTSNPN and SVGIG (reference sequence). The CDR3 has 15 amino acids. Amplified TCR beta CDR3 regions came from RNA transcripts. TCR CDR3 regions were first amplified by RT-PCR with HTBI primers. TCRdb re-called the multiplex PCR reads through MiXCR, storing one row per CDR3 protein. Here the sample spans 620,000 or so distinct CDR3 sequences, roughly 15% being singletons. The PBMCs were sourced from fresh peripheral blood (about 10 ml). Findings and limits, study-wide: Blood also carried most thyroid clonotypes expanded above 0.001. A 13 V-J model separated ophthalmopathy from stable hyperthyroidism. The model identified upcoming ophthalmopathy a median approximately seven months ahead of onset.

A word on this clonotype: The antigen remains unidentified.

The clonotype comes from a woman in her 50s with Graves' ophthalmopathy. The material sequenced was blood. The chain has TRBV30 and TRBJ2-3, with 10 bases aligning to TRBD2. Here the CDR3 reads CAWVPSGSWVDTQYF. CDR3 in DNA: TGTGCCTGGGTACCTAGCGGGAGTTGGGTTGATACGCAGTATTTT.